This T cell receptor (beta chain) was recovered during a study of blood T cell repertoires in COVID-19. This CDR3 is built from 15 residues. V dropped 0 bases and J dropped 4 bases, with 12 bases sitting between them. Germline-derived CDR1 and CDR2 are SGHDN and FVKESK. Participants, about 18 to 90 years old, spanned more than 20 US areas. Cohorts were based on clinical histories the participants reported. Repertoires were generated with immunoSEQ multiplex PCR, while TCRdb's copy carries only in-frame clones and drops some. The profile shows a few hundred thousand clones, 87% of them singletons. The chain uses TRBV14 and TRBJ1-1, with D uncertain. The sequence came from a woman aged 25 to 39 who had recovered from COVID-19. The sequencing input was PBMCs or T cells enriched from blood (not recorded which). The CDR3 bases are TGTGCCAGCAGCCAAGATCCGGCAGCGAGCACTGAAGCTTTCTTT. Protein product: CASSQDPAASTEAFF.